This is a list of T cell receptor beta chains from one sample in a study of blood T cell repertoires in COVID-19. Clones were sequenced by immunoSEQ multiplex PCR, and TCRdb holds only the in-frame ones, with some missing. The repertoire has 85,000 to 130,000 clones, under 90% of them found once; the top ten carry 11% to 15%. The source material was peripheral blood. These receptor sequences come from a woman aged 60 to 75 with acute or convalescent COVID-19. The CDR3 runs from the conserved cysteine through the conserved F or W. D genes are given only for firm matches. A row's size may be missing; if present it is once, few, many or a size class.

j_call | d_call | v_call | clone_size | cdr3_aa | cdr3_nt
TRBJ2-1 | - | TRBV7-3 | - | CASSSLVDSYNEQFF | TGTGCCAGCAGCTCCCTAGTAGACTCCTACAATGAGCAGTTCTTC
TRBJ2-1 | - | TRBV28 | - | CASSFFNEQFF | TGTGCCAGCAGTTTCTTCAATGAGCAGTTCTTC
TRBJ2-7 | TRBD1 | TRBV27 | - | CASSLKGQPTFYEQYF | TGTGCCAGCAGTTTAAAGGGACAGCCAACTTTCTACGAGCAGTACTTC
TRBJ2-3 | - | TRBV5-1 | - | CASSLGVDTDTQYF | TGCGCCAGCAGCTTGGGAGTTGACACAGATACGCAGTATTTT
TRBJ1-5 | TRBD1 | TRBV19 | - | CASSEGTGGQPQHF | TGTGCCAGTAGTGAAGGGACAGGGGGACAGCCCCAGCATTTT
TRBJ2-1 | - | TRBV7-8 | - | CASSKTTTSTHNEQFF | TGTGCCAGCAGCAAAACTACGACTAGTACGCACAATGAGCAGTTCTTC
TRBJ1-1 | - | TRBV10-1 | - | CATTEGRNTEAFF | TGCGCCACCACAGAGGGAAGGAACACTGAAGCTTTCTTT
TRBJ2-1 | TRBD2 | TRBV5-4 | once | CASSLVGTRGEQFF | TGTGCCAGCAGCTTGGTGGGGACTAGGGGTGAGCAGTTCTTC
TRBJ2-2 | TRBD2 | TRBV6-6 | - | CASSLPSGVGTGELFF | TGTGCCAGCAGCCTTCCTAGCGGGGTAGGCACCGGGGAGCTGTTTTTT
TRBJ2-5 | TRBD2 | TRBV6-7 | - | CATHLAGEETQYF | TGTGCCACCCATCTAGCGGGAGAAGAGACCCAGTACTTC
TRBJ1-6 | - | TRBV5-1 | - | CASSLRTAAIKGNSPLHF | TGCGCCAGCAGCTTAAGGACAGCCGCCATCAAGGGCAATTCACCCCTCCACTTT
TRBJ2-5 | TRBD2 | TRBV5-1 | once | CASSREGHVSETQYF | TGCGCCAGCAGCCGGGAGGGACACGTAAGTGAGACCCAGTACTTC
TRBJ1-1 | - | TRBV7-2 | once | CASSLGGGIMNTEAFF | TGTGCCAGCAGCTTAGGAGGGGGAATTATGAACACTGAAGCTTTCTTT
TRBJ2-5 | - | TRBV5-1 | - | CASSSQGRETQYF | TGCGCCAGCAGCTCACAGGGTCGGGAGACCCAGTACTTC
TRBJ2-7 | TRBD2 | TRBV29-1 | - | CSVTGLAGVYEQYF | TGCAGCGTTACCGGACTAGCGGGAGTCTACGAGCAGTACTTC
TRBJ1-3 | - | TRBV10-1 | - | CASSESGGSGNTIYF | TGCGCCAGCAGTGAGTCGGGAGGCTCTGGAAACACCATATATTTT
TRBJ1-1 | - | TRBV23-1 | - | CASSHSGFWTEAFF | TGCGCCAGCAGTCATTCGGGATTTTGGACTGAAGCTTTCTTT
TRBJ1-3 | - | TRBV6-5 | - | CASRYVGGNTIYF | TGTGCCAGCAGATACGTCGGTGGAAACACCATATATTTT
TRBJ2-7 | - | TRBV7-2 | - | CASSLAGTRDYEQYF | TGTGCCAGCAGCTTAGCAGGGACACGAGATTACGAGCAGTACTTC
TRBJ2-2 | - | TRBV6-5 | - | CASSSQGIDGELFF | TGTGCCAGCAGTTCCCAGGGGATCGACGGGGAGCTGTTTTTT
TRBJ2-1 | TRBD2 | TRBV4-2 | - | CASSQDLAGEGYEQFF | TGTGCCAGCAGCCAAGACCTAGCGGGAGAAGGCTATGAGCAGTTCTTC
TRBJ1-1 | - | TRBV5-6 | - | CASSLAGRNTEAFF | TGTGCCAGCAGCTTGGCGGGGAGGAACACTGAAGCTTTCTTT
TRBJ2-3 | - | TRBV11-3 | few | CASSLGIDSSTDTQYF | TGTGCCAGCAGCTTAGGTATAGACTCCAGCACAGATACGCAGTATTTT
TRBJ1-3 | TRBD1 | TRBV18 | - | CASSPISTGANSGNTIYF | TGTGCCAGCTCACCGATCTCGACAGGGGCAAACTCTGGAAACACCATATATTTT
TRBJ2-1 | TRBD2 | TRBV5-8 | - | CASSFSWRGDEQFF | TGTGCCAGCAGCTTCAGTTGGCGGGGGGATGAGCAGTTCTTC
TRBJ1-1 | - | TRBV7-2 | - | CASSPLGVPMNTEAFF | TGTGCCAGCAGCCCTTTAGGGGTCCCCATGAACACTGAAGCTTTCTTT
TRBJ1-4 | TRBD1 | TRBV5-1 | - | CASKQGAEEKLFF | TGCGCCAGCAAACAGGGGGCTGAGGAAAAACTGTTTTTT
TRBJ1-3 | - | TRBV28 | - | CASRRYGESSGNTIYF | TGTGCCAGCCGACGATACGGAGAGAGCTCTGGAAACACCATATATTTT
TRBJ1-2 | - | TRBV29-1 | - | CSGEEANYGYTF | TGCAGCGGGGAGGAAGCTAACTATGGCTACACCTTC
TRBJ1-6 | - | TRBV2 | - | CASSEGLGGPLHF | TGTGCCAGCAGTGAAGGATTGGGGGGACCCCTCCACTTT
TRBJ1-1 | TRBD1 | TRBV5-1 | - | CASSSQGQGADTEAFF | TGCGCCAGCAGCTCTCAAGGACAGGGGGCGGACACTGAAGCTTTCTTT
TRBJ2-1 | - | TRBV10-3 | few | CAISEDRAPYNEQFF | TGTGCCATCAGTGAGGACAGAGCCCCCTACAATGAGCAGTTCTTC
TRBJ2-3 | TRBD2 | TRBV7-3 | once | CASSSLMVEASGKTDTQYF | TGTGCCAGCAGCTCATTAATGGTCGAGGCTAGCGGGAAGACAGATACGCAGTATTTT
TRBJ1-4 | TRBD1 | TRBV7-9 | - | CASSLVGQGSEKLFF | TGTGCCAGCAGCTTAGTAGGACAGGGGAGTGAAAAACTGTTTTTT
TRBJ2-7 | TRBD1 | TRBV19 | - | CASQNRGGNEQYF | TGTGCCAGTCAGAACAGGGGCGGCAACGAGCAGTACTTC
TRBJ1-5 | TRBD1 | TRBV7-9 | - | CASSSGTGYSNQPQHF | TGTGCCAGCAGCTCTGGGACAGGCTATAGCAATCAGCCCCAGCATTTT
TRBJ1-5 | - | TRBV29-1 | - | CSVATRLNQPQHF | TGCAGCGTGGCGACAAGACTAAATCAGCCCCAGCATTTT
TRBJ2-1 | - | TRBV7-2 | - | CASSLGIGGSYNEQFF | TGTGCCAGCAGCTTAGGTATTGGCGGATCCTACAATGAGCAGTTCTTC
TRBJ2-4 | TRBD2 | TRBV19 | - | CASSIGGLAGSRGNIQYF | TGTGCCAGTAGTATAGGTGGGCTAGCGGGATCCAGGGGTAACATTCAGTACTTC
TRBJ2-1 | - | TRBV11-2 | - | CASSPPFSGNEQFF | TGTGCCAGCAGCCCGCCTTTCAGCGGCAATGAGCAGTTCTTC
TRBJ1-1 | - | TRBV19 | - | CASSIDNGMGREAFF | TGTGCCAGTAGTATAGATAACGGAATGGGGCGGGAAGCTTTCTTT
TRBJ1-2 | - | TRBV6-5 | - | CASSYSSGDYGYTF | TGTGCCAGCAGTTACTCATCAGGGGACTATGGCTACACCTTC
TRBJ1-4 | TRBD1 | TRBV18 | - | CASSPREDRGDEKLFF | TGTGCCAGCTCACCACGAGAGGACAGGGGGGATGAAAAACTGTTTTTT
TRBJ1-5 | TRBD1 | TRBV2 | - | CASIPDRGSNQPQHF | TGTGCCAGTATCCCGGACAGGGGTAGCAATCAGCCCCAGCATTTT
TRBJ1-6 | - | TRBV6-5 | - | CASRLGVRNSPLHF | TGTGCCAGCAGATTAGGGGTGCGCAATTCACCCCTCCACTTT
TRBJ2-1 | - | TRBV5-1 | - | CASSLGRSNEQFF | TGCGCCAGCAGCTTGGGCCGTAGCAATGAGCAGTTCTTC
TRBJ2-2 | - | TRBV7-2 | few | CASSLGEEAGELFF | TGTGCCAGCAGCTTAGGGGAGGAGGCCGGGGAGCTGTTTTTT